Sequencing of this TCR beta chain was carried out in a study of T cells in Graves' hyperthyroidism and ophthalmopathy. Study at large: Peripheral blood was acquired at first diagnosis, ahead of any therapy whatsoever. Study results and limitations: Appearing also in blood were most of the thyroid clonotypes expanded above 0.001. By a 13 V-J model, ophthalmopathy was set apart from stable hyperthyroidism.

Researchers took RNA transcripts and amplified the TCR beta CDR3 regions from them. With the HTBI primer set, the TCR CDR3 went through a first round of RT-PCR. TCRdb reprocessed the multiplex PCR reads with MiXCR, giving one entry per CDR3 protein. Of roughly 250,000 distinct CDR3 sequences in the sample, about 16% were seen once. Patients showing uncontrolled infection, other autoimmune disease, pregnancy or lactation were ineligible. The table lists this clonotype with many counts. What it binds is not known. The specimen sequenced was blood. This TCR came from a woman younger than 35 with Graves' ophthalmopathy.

DNA of the CDR3: TGTGCCAGCAGCCCGTCGAGCGGGAGGGCCCTCCACGAGCAGTACTTC. Its translation is CASSPSSGRALHEQYF. This chain links TRBV7-9 with TRBJ2-7; 10 nucleotides agree with TRBD2. Trimming at V came to 5 bases and at J to 5 bases, leaving 12 bases not matched to a gene. Germline CDR1 SEHNR, CDR2 FQNEAQ (reference sequence). The CDR3 has 16 amino acids.